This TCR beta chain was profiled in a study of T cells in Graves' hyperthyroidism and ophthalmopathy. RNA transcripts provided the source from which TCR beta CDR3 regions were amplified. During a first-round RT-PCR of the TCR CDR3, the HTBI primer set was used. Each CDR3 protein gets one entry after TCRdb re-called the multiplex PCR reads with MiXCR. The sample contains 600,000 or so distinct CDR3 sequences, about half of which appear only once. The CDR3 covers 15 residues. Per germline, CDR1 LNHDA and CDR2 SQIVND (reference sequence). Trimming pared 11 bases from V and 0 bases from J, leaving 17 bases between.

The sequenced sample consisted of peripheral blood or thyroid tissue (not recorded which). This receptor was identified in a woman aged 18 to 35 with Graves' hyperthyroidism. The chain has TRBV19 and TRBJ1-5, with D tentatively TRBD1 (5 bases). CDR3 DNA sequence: TGTGCCTCCGTAGAGGGGCATCATAGCAATCAGCCCCAGCATTTT. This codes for CASVEGHHSNQPQHF.